This TCR beta chain stems from a study of CD8 T cells in Susac syndrome. Study findings and constraints: As the study acknowledged, the number of individuals in its TCR sequencing and HLA analysis was relatively small.

This clonotype was observed a single time. Its antigen is undetermined. CD8+ and CD4+ T cells from blood underwent TCR beta sequencing, which was carried out in a high-throughput format. Through negative isolation, CD4+ and CD8+ T cells were obtained, while TEMRA cells were enriched using FACS. When the RNA was reverse transcribed, random hexamers were used with an input of roughly 0.5 to 1 ug. Multiplex PCR with immunoSEQ amplified the TCR beta CDR3 across 54 Vbeta and 13 Jbeta. TCRdb itself ran the immunoSEQ multiplex PCR reads through MiXCR, one entry per CDR3 protein. The table shows some 200,000 distinct CDR3 sequences, with about 95% occurring only once. The CDR3 runs 15 residues. V shed 0 bases and J 11 bases; nucleotides not matched to a gene: 8. Per germline, CDR1 DFQATT and CDR2 SNEGSKA (reference sequence).

Sequenced sample: CD4+ T cells from PBMCs. The chain uses TRBV20-1 and TRBJ2-1; 12 bases are shared with TRBD2. This clonotype originated in a human donor in good health. In DNA, the CDR3 is TGCAGTGCTAGAGATCATTCGCTAGCGGGAGGGAAGCAGTTCTTC. Protein sequence: CSARDHSLAGGKQFF.